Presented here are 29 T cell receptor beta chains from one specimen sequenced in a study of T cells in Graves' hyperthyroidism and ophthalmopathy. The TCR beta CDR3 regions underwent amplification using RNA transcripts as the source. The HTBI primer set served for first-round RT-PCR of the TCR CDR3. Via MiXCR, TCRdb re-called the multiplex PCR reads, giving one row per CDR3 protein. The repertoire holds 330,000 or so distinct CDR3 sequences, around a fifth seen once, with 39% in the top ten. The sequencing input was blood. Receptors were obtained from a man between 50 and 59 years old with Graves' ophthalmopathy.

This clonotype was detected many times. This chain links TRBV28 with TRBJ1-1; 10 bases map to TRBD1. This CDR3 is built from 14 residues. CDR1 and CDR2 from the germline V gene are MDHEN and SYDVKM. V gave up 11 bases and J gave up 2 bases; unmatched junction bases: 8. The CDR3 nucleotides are TGTGCCGGGATGCCGACAGGGGGCAACACTGAAGCTTTCTTT. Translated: CAGMPTGGNTEAFF. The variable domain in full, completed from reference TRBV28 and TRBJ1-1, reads DVKVTQSSRYLVKRTGEKVFLECVQDMDHENMFWYRQDPGLGLRLIYFSYDVKMKEKGDIPEGYSVSREKKERFSLILESASTNQTSMYLCAGMPTGGNTEAFFGQGTRLTVV.

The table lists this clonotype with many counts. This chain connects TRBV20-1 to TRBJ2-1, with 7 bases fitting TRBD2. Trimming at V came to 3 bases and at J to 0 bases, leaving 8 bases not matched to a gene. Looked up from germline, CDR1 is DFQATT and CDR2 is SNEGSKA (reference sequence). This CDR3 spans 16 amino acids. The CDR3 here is CSASPPSGSSYNEQFF. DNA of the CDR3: TGCAGTGCTAGCCCTCCTAGCGGAAGCTCCTACAATGAGCAGTTCTTC.

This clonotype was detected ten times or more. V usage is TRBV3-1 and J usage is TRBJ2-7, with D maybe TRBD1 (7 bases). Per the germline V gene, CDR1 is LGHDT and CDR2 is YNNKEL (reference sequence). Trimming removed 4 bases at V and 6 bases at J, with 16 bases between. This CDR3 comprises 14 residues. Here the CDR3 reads CASSLRGAGIEQYF. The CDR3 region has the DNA TGTGCCAGCAGCCTCAGGGGGGCGGGAATCGAGCAGTACTTC.

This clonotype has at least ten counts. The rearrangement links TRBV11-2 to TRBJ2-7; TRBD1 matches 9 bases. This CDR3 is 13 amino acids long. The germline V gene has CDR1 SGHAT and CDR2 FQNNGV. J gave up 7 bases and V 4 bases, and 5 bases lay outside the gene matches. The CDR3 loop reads CASSSGQGWEQYF. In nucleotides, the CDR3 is TGTGCCAGCAGCTCCGGACAGGGGTGGGAGCAGTACTTC.

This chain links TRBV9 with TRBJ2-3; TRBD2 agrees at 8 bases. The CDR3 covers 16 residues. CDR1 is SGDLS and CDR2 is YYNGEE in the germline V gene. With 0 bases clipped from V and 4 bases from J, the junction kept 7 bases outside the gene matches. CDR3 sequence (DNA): TGTGCCAGCAGCGTAGGCCCTAGCGGGTGGTCAGATACGCAGTATTTT. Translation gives CASSVGPSGWSDTQYF.

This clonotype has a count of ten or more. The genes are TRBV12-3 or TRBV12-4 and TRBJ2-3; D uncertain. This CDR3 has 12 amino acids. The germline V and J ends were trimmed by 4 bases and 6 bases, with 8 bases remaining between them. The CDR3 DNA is TGTGCCAGCAGTTCAAGGGTGGATACGCAGTATTTT. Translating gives CASSSRVDTQYF.

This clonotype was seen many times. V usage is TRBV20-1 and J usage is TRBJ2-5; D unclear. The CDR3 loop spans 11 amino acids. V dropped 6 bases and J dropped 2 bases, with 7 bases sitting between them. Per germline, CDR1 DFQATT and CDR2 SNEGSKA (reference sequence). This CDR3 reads CSASPQETQYF. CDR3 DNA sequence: TGCAGTGCATCCCCTCAAGAGACCCAGTACTTC.

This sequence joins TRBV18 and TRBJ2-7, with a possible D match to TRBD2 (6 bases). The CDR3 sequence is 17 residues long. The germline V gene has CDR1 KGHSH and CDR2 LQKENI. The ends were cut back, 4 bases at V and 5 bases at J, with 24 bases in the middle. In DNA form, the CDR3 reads TGTGCCAGCTCACTTAGAGGGCTAGCCGGGAGTCCCCACGAGCAGTACTTC. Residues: CASSLRGLAGSPHEQYF. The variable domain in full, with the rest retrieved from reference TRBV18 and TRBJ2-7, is NAGVMQNPRHLVRRRGQEARLRCSPMKGHSHVYWYRQLPEEGLKFMVYLQKENIIDESGMPKERFSAEFPKEGPSILRIQQVVRGDSAAYFCASSLRGLAGSPHEQYFGPGTRLTVT.

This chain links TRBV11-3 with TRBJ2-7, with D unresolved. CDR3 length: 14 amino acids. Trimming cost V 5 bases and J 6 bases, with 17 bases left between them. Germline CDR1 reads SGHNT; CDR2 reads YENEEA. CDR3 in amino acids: CASSPRFGVSEQYF. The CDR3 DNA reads TGTGCCAGCAGCCCTCGGTTCGGAGTTTCCGAGCAGTACTTC.

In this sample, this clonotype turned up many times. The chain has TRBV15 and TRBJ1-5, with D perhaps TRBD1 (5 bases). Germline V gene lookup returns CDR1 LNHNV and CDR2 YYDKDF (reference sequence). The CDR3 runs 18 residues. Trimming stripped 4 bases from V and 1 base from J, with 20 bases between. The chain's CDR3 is CATSKKSSGRWSNQPQHF. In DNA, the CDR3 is TGTGCCACCAGCAAAAAATCTTCAGGGAGGTGGAGCAATCAGCCCCAGCATTTT.

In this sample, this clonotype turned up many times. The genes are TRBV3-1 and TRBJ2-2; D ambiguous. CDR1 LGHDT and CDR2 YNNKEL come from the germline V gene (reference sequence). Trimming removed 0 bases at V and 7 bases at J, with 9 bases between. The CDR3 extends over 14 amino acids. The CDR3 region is CASSQESRFGELFF. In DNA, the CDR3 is TGTGCCAGCAGCCAAGAGAGCCGATTCGGGGAGCTGTTTTTT.

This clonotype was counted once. CDR3 nucleotide sequence: TGTGCCAGCAGCGGGGGACAGAGCTCCTACGAGCAGTACTTC. Its translation is CASSGGQSSYEQYF. The chain joins TRBV9 to TRBJ2-7; 7 bases are shared with TRBD1. CDR1 is SGDLS, CDR2 YYNGEE, per germline. The CDR3 length is 14 residues. The V gene end was trimmed by 3 bases and the J gene end by 0 bases; junction bases not matched to a gene: 3.

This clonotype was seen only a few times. The CDR3 region is CATLAPGRETQYF. As DNA, the CDR3 is TGTGCCACCCTGGCCCCCGGAAGGGAGACCCAGTACTTC. This rearrangement joins TRBV5-5 to TRBJ2-5; D remains unclear. V lost 9 bases, J lost 5 bases, and 17 bases lay in between. This CDR3 is 13 amino acids long. CDR1 SGHKS and CDR2 YYEKEE come from the germline V gene (reference sequence).

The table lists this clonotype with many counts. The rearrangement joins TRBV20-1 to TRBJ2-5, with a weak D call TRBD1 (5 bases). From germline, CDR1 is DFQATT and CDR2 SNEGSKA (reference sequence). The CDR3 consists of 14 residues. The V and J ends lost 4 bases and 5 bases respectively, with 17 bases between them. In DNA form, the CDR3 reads TGCAGTGCTACTAGGGCGTCAGGGATGGAGACCCAGTACTTC. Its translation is CSATRASGMETQYF.

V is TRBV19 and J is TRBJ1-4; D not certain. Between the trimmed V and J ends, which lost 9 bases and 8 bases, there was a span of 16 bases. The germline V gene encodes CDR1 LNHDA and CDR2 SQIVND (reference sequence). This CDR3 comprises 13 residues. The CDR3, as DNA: TGTGCCAGCCTTCGTGGACCGGGAGAAAAACTGTTTTTT. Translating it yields CASLRGPGEKLFF.

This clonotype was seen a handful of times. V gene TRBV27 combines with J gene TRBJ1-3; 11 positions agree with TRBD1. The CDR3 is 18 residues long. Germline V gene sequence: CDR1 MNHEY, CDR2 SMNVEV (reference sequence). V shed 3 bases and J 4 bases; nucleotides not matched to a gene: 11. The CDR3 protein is CASSFRPGQGAFGNTIYF. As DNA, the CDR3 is TGTGCCAGCAGTTTTCGGCCCGGACAGGGGGCCTTCGGAAACACCATATATTTT.

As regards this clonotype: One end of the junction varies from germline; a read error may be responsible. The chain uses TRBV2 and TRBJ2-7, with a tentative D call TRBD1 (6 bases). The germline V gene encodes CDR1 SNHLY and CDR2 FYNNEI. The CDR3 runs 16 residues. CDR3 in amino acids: CASSEWLWTDSYGQYF. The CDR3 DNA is TGTGCCAGCAGTGAATGGCTCTGGACAGACTCCTACGGGCAGTACTTC.

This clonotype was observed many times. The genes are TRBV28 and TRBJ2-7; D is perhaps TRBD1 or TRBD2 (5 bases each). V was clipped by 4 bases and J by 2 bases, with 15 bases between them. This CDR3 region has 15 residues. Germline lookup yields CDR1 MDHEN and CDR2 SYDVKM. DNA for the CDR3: TGTGCCAGCAGTTCTACCGGGACGGTCCCCTACGAGCAGTACTTC. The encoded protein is CASSSTGTVPYEQYF.

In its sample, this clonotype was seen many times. CDR3 region: CAWSVNPWDEQYF. The CDR3 region has the DNA TGTGCCTGGAGTGTGAACCCATGGGACGAGCAGTACTTC. The J gene is TRBJ2-7, the V gene TRBV30; D not certain. CDR3 length: 13 residues. Germline CDR1 reads GTSNPN; CDR2 reads SVGIG (reference sequence). Trimming removed 0 bases at V and 5 bases at J, with 11 bases between.

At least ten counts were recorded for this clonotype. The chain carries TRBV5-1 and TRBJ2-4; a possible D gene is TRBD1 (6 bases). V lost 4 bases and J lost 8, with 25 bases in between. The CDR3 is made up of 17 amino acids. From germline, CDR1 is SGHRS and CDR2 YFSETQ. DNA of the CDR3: TGCGCCAGCAGCCCATGGCCGCGACAGGACCCGAGGGACATTCAGTACTTC. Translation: CASSPWPRQDPRDIQYF.

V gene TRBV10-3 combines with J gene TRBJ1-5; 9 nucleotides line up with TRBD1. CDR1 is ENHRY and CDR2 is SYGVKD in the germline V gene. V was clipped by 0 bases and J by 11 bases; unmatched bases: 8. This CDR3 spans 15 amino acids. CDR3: CAISESGQGPEAQHF. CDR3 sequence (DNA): TGTGCCATCAGTGAGTCGGGACAGGGTCCGGAGGCCCAGCATTTT.

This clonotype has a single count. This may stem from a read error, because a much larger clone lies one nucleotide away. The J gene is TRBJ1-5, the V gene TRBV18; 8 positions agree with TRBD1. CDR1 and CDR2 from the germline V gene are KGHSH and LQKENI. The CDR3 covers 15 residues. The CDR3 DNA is TGTGCCAGCCCACCCGCAGGGGGCCCCAATCAGCCCCAGCATTTT. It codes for CASPPAGGPNQPQHF.

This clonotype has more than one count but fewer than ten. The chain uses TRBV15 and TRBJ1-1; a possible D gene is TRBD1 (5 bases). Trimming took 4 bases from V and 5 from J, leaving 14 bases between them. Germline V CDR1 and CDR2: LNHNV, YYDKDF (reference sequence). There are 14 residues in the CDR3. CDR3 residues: CATSKVQGVTEAFF. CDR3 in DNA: TGTGCCACCAGCAAGGTTCAGGGAGTAACTGAAGCTTTCTTT.

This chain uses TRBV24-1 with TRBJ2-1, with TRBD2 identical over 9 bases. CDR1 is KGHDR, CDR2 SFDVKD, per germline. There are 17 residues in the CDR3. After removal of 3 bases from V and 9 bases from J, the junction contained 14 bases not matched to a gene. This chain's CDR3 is CATSDPTGLAGSGEQFF. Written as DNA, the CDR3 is TGTGCCACCAGTGATCCGACCGGGCTAGCGGGATCGGGTGAGCAGTTCTTC.

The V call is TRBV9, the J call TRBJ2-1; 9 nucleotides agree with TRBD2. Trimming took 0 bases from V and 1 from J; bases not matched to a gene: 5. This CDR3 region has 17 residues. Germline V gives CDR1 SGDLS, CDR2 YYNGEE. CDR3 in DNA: TGTGCCAGCAGCGTAGGGTCTAGCGGGGCTTCCTACAATGAGCAGTTCTTC. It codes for CASSVGSSGASYNEQFF.

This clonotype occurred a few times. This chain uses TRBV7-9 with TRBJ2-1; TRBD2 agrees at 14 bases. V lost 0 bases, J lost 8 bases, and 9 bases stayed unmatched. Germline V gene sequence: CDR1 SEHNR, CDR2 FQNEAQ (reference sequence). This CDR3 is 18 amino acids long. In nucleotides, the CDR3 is TGTGCCAGCAGCTTAGCGCTGGGCGGGACTAGCGGGAGACATGAGCAGTTCTTC. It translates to CASSLALGGTSGRHEQFF.

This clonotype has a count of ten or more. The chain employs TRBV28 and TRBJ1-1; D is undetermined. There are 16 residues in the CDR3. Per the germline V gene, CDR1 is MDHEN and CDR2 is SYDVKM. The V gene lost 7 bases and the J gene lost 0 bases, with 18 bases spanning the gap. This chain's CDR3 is CASTPVTGNMNTEAFF. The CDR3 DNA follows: TGTGCCAGCACACCTGTCACCGGGAACATGAACACTGAAGCTTTCTTT.

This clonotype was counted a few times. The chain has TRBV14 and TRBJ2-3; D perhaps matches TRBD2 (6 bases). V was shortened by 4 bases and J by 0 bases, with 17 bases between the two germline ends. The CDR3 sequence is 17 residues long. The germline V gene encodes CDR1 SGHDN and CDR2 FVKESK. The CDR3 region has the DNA TGTGCCAGCAGCCCCACTTCACGGGAGACTAGCACAGATACGCAGTATTTT. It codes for CASSPTSRETSTDTQYF. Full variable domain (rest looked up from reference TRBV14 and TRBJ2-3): EAGVTQFPSHSVIEKGQTVTLRCDPISGHDNLYWYRRVMGKEIKFLLHFVKESKQDESGMPNNRFLAERTGGTYSTLKVQPAELEDSGVYFCASSPTSRETSTDTQYFGPGTRLTVL.

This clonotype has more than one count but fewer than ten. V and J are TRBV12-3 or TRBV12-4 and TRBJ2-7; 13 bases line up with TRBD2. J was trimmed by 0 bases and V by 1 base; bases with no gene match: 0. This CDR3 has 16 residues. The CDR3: CASSLGTSGGSYEQYF. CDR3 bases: TGTGCCAGCAGTTTAGGGACTAGCGGGGGCTCCTACGAGCAGTACTTC.